This TCR beta chain was identified during a study of blood T cell repertoires in COVID-19. Across the study: Acute and convalescent COVID-19 specimens originated in the United States, Italy and Spain. The cDNA or gDNA used as material had been derived from T cells, B-cell-depleted T cells, or PBMCs.

Individuals drawn from 24 US areas were about 18 to 90 years old. All recovered Cohort 3 donors got two negative PCRs, got clearance, or saw symptom resolution. Here immunoSEQ multiplex PCR was the method, and the copy in TCRdb shows in-frame clones only, minus some. This table has hundreds of thousands of clones, 86% appearing once. Specimen: PBMCs or T cells enriched from blood (not recorded which). The clonotype was recovered from a man in his late teens or twenties who had recovered from COVID-19.

The CDR3 is CASSLGDRGRNGYTF. CDR3 in DNA: TGTGCCAGCAGCTTAGGGGACAGGGGGCGAAATGGCTACACCTTC. The V call is TRBV7-9, the J call TRBJ1-2; 12 nucleotides line up with TRBD1. The germline gives CDR1 SEHNR, CDR2 FQNEAQ (reference sequence). The CDR3 has 15 residues. With V trimmed by 1 base and J by 6 bases, 3 bases remained unmatched.